This paragraph covers one T cell receptor beta chain sequence. Its antigen is as yet unknown. The CDR3 extends over 14 amino acids. Deletions cut 5 bases from V and 0 bases from J, with 7 bases between. Germline-derived CDR1 and CDR2 are MNHEY and SMNVEV (reference sequence). The donors were part of the approximately 120-subject validation cohort, which stood apart from the roughly 670-subject first cohort. TCRdb keeps only in-frame clones here, not all; method: immunoSEQ multiplex PCR. The data show hundreds of thousands of clones, with approximately 87% seen just once and 2.6% held by the top ten. The sample is drawn from a study of cytomegalovirus exposure and HLA in healthy donors. Study details: Later, an analysis reported that the 95 to 150 validation repertoires had used the same platform as the 666 first-cohort repertoires. Whole-study findings and limits: Among TCR beta chains, those listed as cytomegalovirus-associated numbered around 180.

Sequenced material: PBMCs. The chain combines TRBV27 with TRBJ2-2; D remains ambiguous. The TCR sequence derives from a young man in good health and CMV-seronegative. CDR3 bases: TGTGCCAGCAGTCCCCCAGCGAACACCGGGGAGCTGTTTTTT. Amino acid sequence: CASSPPANTGELFF.